This note documents a single T cell receptor (beta chain) sequence. Original data processing: Nucleated cell counts were estimated from reference gene primer amplification. Produced via immunoSEQ multiplex PCR; TCRdb's table is partial and in-frame only. V, J and clone size were drawn from that table, and D and trimming were deduced from the DNA. This table holds 150,000 to 200,000 clones, nearly 90% found once. The data stem from a study of blood T cell repertoires in COVID-19. As for the study in general: Samples representing acute and convalescent COVID-19 were sourced from the United States, Italy and Spain. T cells, B-cell-depleted T cells, or PBMCs provided the cDNA or gDNA that served as material.

V was shortened by 6 bases and J by 4 bases, with 12 bases between the two germline ends. This CDR3 has 13 residues. This clonotype originated in a man in his fifties with acute or convalescent COVID-19. Sequencing input: peripheral blood. V gene TRBV12-3 or TRBV12-4 combines with J gene TRBJ2-5; TRBD2 is a possible D gene (6 bases). The CDR3 is CASRPGGLETQYF. The DNA for the CDR3 is TGTGCCAGCAGACCTGGAGGGTTAGAGACCCAGTACTTC.